One sample yielded the 17 T cell receptor beta chains listed below, sequenced in a study of shared clonotypes between healthy human individuals. Sequenced by immunoSEQ multiplex PCR; TCRdb stores in-frame clones only, minus some. The sample holds roughly 2 million clones; roughly 96% are singletons and the top ten take around 0.13%. The sequencing sample was made of naive CD4+ T cells sorted from blood. Described subset: CD45RA+ positively selected. The receptors derive from a man between 18 and 35 years old in good health.

This sequence joins TRBV21-1 and TRBJ2-7; the table's D call, TRBD2, has no DNA check behind it. TRBV21-1 is assigned pseudogene status. The CDR3 covers 16 residues. The CDR3, as DNA: TGTGCCAGCAACAAACTAATCGGGAGGGCCGCCCGCGAGCAGTACTTC. Protein product: CASNKLIGRAAREQYF.

The chain couples TRBV10-1 to TRBJ2-5; the match to TRBD2 covers 13 bases. CDR3 length: 18 residues. Germline CDR1 WNHNN, CDR2 SYGVQD (reference sequence). The V segment lost 4 bases and the J segment 3 bases; nucleotides outside the gene matches: 11. CDR3: CASSGGEGLAGIEETQYF. The CDR3 bases are TGCGCCAGCAGTGGGGGGGAGGGACTAGCGGGGATAGAAGAGACCCAGTACTTC.

The chain uses TRBV6-5 and TRBJ2-5; 7 bases are a match to TRBD1. V shed 6 bases and J 2 bases; nucleotides not matched to a gene: 9. The CDR3 sequence is 15 residues long. The germline CDR1 and CDR2 sequences are MNHEY and SVGAGI. This chain's CDR3 is CASSRGQNPQETQYF. The CDR3 DNA reads as TGTGCCAGCAGCCGGGGACAGAACCCGCAAGAGACCCAGTACTTC.

This CDR3 reads CASSHPLARLNYNEQFF. Written as DNA, the CDR3 is TGCGCCAGCAGCCATCCACTAGCGAGGTTGAACTACAATGAGCAGTTCTTC. The rearrangement links TRBV5-1 to TRBJ2-1; 7 nucleotides line up with TRBD2. Unmatched junction bases numbered 13, after V lost 4 bases and J lost 3 bases. This CDR3 has 17 residues. CDR1 SGHRS and CDR2 YFSETQ come from the germline V gene.

The rearrangement uses TRBV30 and TRBJ2-1; TRBD1 matches 8 bases. The CDR3 has 15 residues. Trimming removed 1 base from V and 5 bases from J; junction bases left unmatched: 7. Germline lookup yields CDR1 GTSNPN and CDR2 SVGIG (reference sequence). The DNA for the CDR3 is TGTGCCTGGAGTGCGGACAGGGTGAGAAACAATGAGCAGTTCTTC. Protein: CAWSADRVRNNEQFF.

In this sample, this clone turned up a few times. For the CDR3, the DNA is TGTGCCAGCAGCCCCGGGACAGGGCGCATGAACACTGAAGCTTTCTTT. Encoded protein: CASSPGTGRMNTEAFF. V is TRBV9 and J is TRBJ1-1; 9 bases are a match to TRBD1. Looked up from germline, CDR1 is SGDLS and CDR2 is YYNGEE. V trimming: 4 bases; J trimming: 0 bases; junction bases outside the gene matches: 7. This CDR3 is 16 amino acids long.

As regards this clone: The same CDR3 also results from other DNA sequences found in this sample. The V and J genes are TRBV5-1 and TRBJ1-1, with D tentatively TRBD1 (6 bases). Trimming cost V 0 bases and J 2 bases, with 8 bases left between them. The V gene's germline CDR1 is SGHRS and CDR2 YFSETQ. The CDR3 extends over 14 amino acids. The CDR3: CASSLGGPNTEAFF. CDR3 nucleotide sequence: TGCGCCAGCAGCTTGGGGGGGCCTAACACTGAAGCTTTCTTT.

V usage is TRBV7-9 and J usage is TRBJ1-3; a possible D gene is TRBD1 (6 bases). The length of the CDR3 is 14 residues. Germline V CDR1 and CDR2: SEHNR, FQNEAQ (reference sequence). The V end lost 4 bases, the J end lost 4 bases, and 11 bases lay between the germline ends. The CDR3 protein is CASSSGVPGNTIYF. As DNA, the CDR3 is TGTGCCAGCAGCTCAGGGGTGCCCGGAAACACCATATATTTT. The full variable domain, in which reference TRBV7-9 and TRBJ1-3 provide the parts outside the CDR3, is DTGVSQNPRHKITKRGQNVTFRCDPISEHNRLYWYRQTLGQGPEFLTYFQNEAQLEKSRLLSDRFSAERPKGSFSTLEIQRTEQGDSAMYLCASSSGVPGNTIYFGEGSWLTVV.

The CDR3 protein is CASSYDRGRQPQHF. In DNA, the CDR3 is TGTGCCAGCAGTTACGACAGGGGCCGTCAGCCCCAGCATTTT. This chain links TRBV6-5 with TRBJ1-5; 8 nucleotides agree with TRBD1. Germline V lookup: CDR1 MNHEY, CDR2 SVGAGI. CDR3 size: 14 residues. The V and J ends lost 2 bases and 6 bases, in that order; junction bases with no gene match: 3.

As to this clone: The identical CDR3 is also encoded by other nucleotide sequences in the sample. The rearrangement uses TRBV6-5 and TRBJ1-5; no clear D. The CDR3 runs 13 residues. V gave up 6 bases and J gave up 4 bases, with 10 bases separating them. Germline assignment: CDR1 MNHEY and CDR2 SVGAGI. CDR3 protein: CASRGTGNQPQHF. The DNA of the CDR3 is TGTGCCAGCAGGGGTACGGGGAATCAGCCCCAGCATTTT.

The chain couples TRBV7-3 to TRBJ2-2, with a tentative D call TRBD1 (5 bases). The V gene's germline CDR1 is SGHTA and CDR2 FQGTGA. This CDR3 has 15 amino acids. Trimming took off 2 bases at V and 3 bases at J, with 10 bases between the two ends. CDR3 sequence (DNA): TGTGCCAGCAGCTTATTGATAGGGGACACCGGGGAGCTGTTTTTT. Encoded protein: CASSLLIGDTGELFF.

The rearrangement joins TRBV4-1 to TRBJ2-2, with 13 nucleotides matching TRBD2. The CDR3 spans 17 residues. V trimming: 4 bases; J trimming: 2 bases; junction bases outside the gene matches: 4. Germline loops: CDR1 MGHRA, CDR2 YSYEKL. CDR3 protein: CASSPGLAGINTGELFF. The CDR3 nucleotides read TGCGCCAGCAGCCCGGGACTAGCGGGGATTAACACCGGGGAGCTGTTTTTT.

The chain is built from TRBV7-3 and TRBJ1-6; D perhaps matches TRBD1 (6 bases). The CDR3 loop spans 14 amino acids. V was trimmed by 4 bases and J by 10 bases, leaving 14 bases between them. The germline V gene encodes CDR1 SGHTA and CDR2 FQGTGA. The CDR3 loop reads CASSYRASGSPLHF. For the CDR3, the DNA is TGTGCCAGCAGCTACAGGGCTTCGGGGTCACCCCTCCACTTT.

The chain employs TRBV25-1 and TRBJ2-2, with D uncertain. Trimming shortened V by 3 bases and J by 7 bases, and 18 bases separated the two germline ends. The length of the CDR3 is 16 residues. Per germline, CDR1 MGHDK and CDR2 SYGVNS. This CDR3 is CASSDRPELMSGELFF. CDR3 in DNA: TGTGCCAGCAGTGACAGGCCTGAACTCATGAGCGGGGAGCTGTTTTTT.

Details on this clone: The same CDR3 is also encoded by other DNA sequences in this sample. The chain combines TRBV10-3 with TRBJ2-5; 7 nucleotides agree with TRBD2. Germline CDR1 is ENHRY and CDR2 is SYGVKD. CDR3 length: 14 amino acids. The V segment lost 0 bases and the J segment 5 bases; nucleotides outside the gene matches: 3. The CDR3 DNA reads as TGTGCCATCAGTGAGTCGGGGCGGGAGGAGACCCAGTACTTC. Protein: CAISESGREETQYF.

The V gene is TRBV28, the J gene TRBJ2-1, with D possibly matching TRBD1 (6 bases). With 3 bases removed from V and 6 bases from J, the gap between germline ends came to 12 bases. The CDR3 spans 14 residues. CDR1 MDHEN and CDR2 SYDVKM come from the germline V gene. The CDR3, as DNA: TGTGCCAGCAGTTTTAGGACAGTGACCAATGAGCAGTTCTTC. Translation: CASSFRTVTNEQFF.

The chain carries TRBV5-4 and TRBJ2-1; 8 bases agree with TRBD2. The CDR3 runs 15 residues. From germline, CDR1 is SGHNT and CDR2 YYREEE (reference sequence). J lost 15 bases, V lost 4 bases, and 18 bases had no gene match. The CDR3 coding sequence is TGTGCCAGCAGCCTCCGTCAGCGGGGGAATCATCTACTGTTCTTC. The encoded protein is CASSLRQRGNHLLFF.